This T cell receptor beta chain was sequenced for a study of T cells after posttransplantation cyclophosphamide. Study-wide results and limits: Later blood repertoires were often dominated by clones from the donor CD8+ memory compartment. After PTCy, TRB diversity resembled that of CNI/methotrexate controls. Blood and skin or GI T cell repertoires showed limited TRB overlap.

As for this clone: Its antigen remains unidentified.

Methotrexate plus calcineurin inhibitor accompanied controls' myeloablative marrow transplants; sampling was 1 year later. The assay was immunoSEQ multiplex PCR, and TCRdb's table has in-frame clones only and misses some. The sample yields roughly 4,600 clones, roughly 87% seen once. Germline V lookup: CDR1 SGHTA, CDR2 FQGNSA. V was pared by 1 base and J by 0 bases, with 6 bases of the junction left unmatched. The length of the CDR3 is 18 residues. The origin of this receptor is a male patient between 40 and 49 years old who received an allogeneic stem cell transplant from an unrelated donor, was CMV-positive, and had chronic GVHD only. Some of the T cells might come from the graft donor. The V and J genes are TRBV7-2 and TRBJ2-6, with 7 positions matching TRBD2. The source was PBMCs, collected after an allogeneic stem cell transplant with a calcineurin inhibitor and methotrexate. The CDR3 region is CASSLVASGASGANVLTF. As DNA, the CDR3 is TGTGCCAGCAGCTTAGTTGCTAGCGGAGCCTCTGGGGCCAACGTCCTGACTTTC.